This TCR beta chain emerged from a study of radiation and T cells in renal cell carcinoma. Study results and caveats: Top tumor clonotypes rose in blood 2 weeks post-radiation, then contracted.

Sequencing was performed with immunoSEQ multiplex PCR; in TCRdb, only in-frame clones are kept and a portion is missing. The sample lists 90,000 to 100,000 clones; approximately 86% were seen once. The time point denotes: baseline pretreatment blood. Treatment noted: 15 Gy SBRT to primary tumor, nephrectomy 4 weeks later. To note about this clone: The antigen is unknown.

This specimen consisted of blood, obtained from a patient whose treatment included radiotherapy and nephrectomy. The receptor comes from a man aged 45-60 years with renal cell carcinoma.

The CDR3 DNA follows: TGTGCCAGCAGCTTATACCCCATCCGACAGATCTCTGGAAACACCATATATTTT. It translates to CASSLYPIRQISGNTIYF. The chain employs TRBV7-9 and TRBJ1-3; D is possibly TRBD1 (5 bases). This CDR3 spans 18 amino acids. CDR1 is SEHNR and CDR2 is FQNEAQ in the germline V gene (reference sequence). The V end lost 2 bases, the J end lost 0 bases, and 17 bases lay between the germline ends.